A selection of T cell receptor beta chains follows, all from one sample in a study of pediatric ulcerative colitis. Profiling relied on immunoSEQ multiplex PCR, and the TCRdb table lists in-frame clones only, not all of them. Here the sample spans around 64,000 clones, 75% to 85% being singletons. The sequencing input was blood. The receptor source for this set is a boy younger than 18 with moderate ulcerative colitis. The CDR3 runs from the conserved cysteine through the conserved F or W. D genes are given only for firm matches. Clone size is stated in some rows and not others, as once, few, many or a class when expanded.

>.|TRBJ1-1|TRBV9|.
CASSVGEGITEAFF
TGTGCCAGCAGCGTAGGTGAGGGGATCACTGAAGCTTTCTTT
>.|TRBJ2-7|TRBV21-1|.
CASSMRSESTGYEQYF
TGTGCCAGCAGCATGAGATCGGAGTCCACGGGCTACGAGCAGTACTTC
>.|TRBJ2-7|TRBV5-6|TRBD2
CASSSGLAESSYEQYF
TGTGCCAGCAGCTCGGGACTAGCGGAGAGCTCCTACGAGCAGTACTTC
>.|TRBJ2-1|TRBV30|TRBD2
CAWSNGLAGIYNEQFF
TGTGCCTGGAGCAACGGACTAGCGGGGATCTACAATGAGCAGTTCTTC
>.|TRBJ2-1|TRBV6-6|TRBD2
CASSQTSGGGNEQFF
TGTGCCAGCAGCCAGACTAGCGGGGGGGGCAATGAGCAGTTCTTC
>.|TRBJ2-3|TRBV4-3|TRBD1
CASSQRGQGFTDTQYF
TGCGCCAGCAGCCAGAGGGGACAGGGGTTCACAGATACGCAGTATTTT
>.|TRBJ1-5|TRBV4-2|.
CASSRGLRENQPQHF
TGTGCCAGCAGCCGGGGACTCAGAGAGAATCAGCCCCAGCATTTT
>.|TRBJ1-1|TRBV20-1|.
CSAKGGSKAFF
TGCAGTGCTAAGGGGGGTAGTAAAGCTTTCTTT
>.|TRBJ2-5|TRBV6-4|TRBD1
CASRHKDRNETQYF
TGTGCCAGCAGACACAAGGACAGGAATGAGACCCAGTACTTC
>once|TRBJ1-2|TRBV10-3|TRBD1
CAISEEGGGLSGYTF
TGTGCCATCAGTGAGGAGGGAGGGGGCCTATCGGGCTACACCTTC
>.|TRBJ2-1|TRBV6-5|.
CASSSSGGLYNEQFF
TGTGCCAGCAGCTCGAGCGGAGGACTCTACAATGAGCAGTTCTTC
>.|TRBJ2-2|TRBV4-2|.
CASSQAGATGELFF
TGTGCCAGCAGCCAAGCGGGAGCCACCGGGGAGCTGTTTTTT
>.|TRBJ2-2|TRBV30|TRBD1
CVSRGRDRGSPGELFF
TGTGTCTCTAGAGGCCGGGACAGGGGGAGCCCCGGGGAGCTGTTTTTT
>few|TRBJ1-1|TRBV2|.
CASSDPWVQTEAFF
TGTGCCAGCAGTGATCCCTGGGTTCAGACTGAAGCTTTCTTT
>.|TRBJ1-1|TRBV11-1|.
CASSFGGAGNTEAFF
TGTGCCAGCAGCTTCGGGGGCGCGGGGAACACTGAAGCTTTCTTT
>.|TRBJ2-1|TRBV5-1|.
CASSLLPANEQFF
TGCGCCAGCAGCTTGCTGCCGGCCAATGAGCAGTTCTTC
>.|TRBJ1-2|TRBV7-9|TRBD1
CASSPTDRGLPDYGYTF
TGTGCCAGCAGCCCTACGGACAGGGGGCTCCCTGACTATGGCTACACCTTC
>.|TRBJ2-7|TRBV7-2|TRBD2
CASSLDAGGLAYEQYF
TGTGCCAGCAGCTTAGATGCGGGCGGACTAGCCTACGAGCAGTACTTC
>.|TRBJ1-2|TRBV7-9|.
CAYIAGDSYGYTF
TGTGCCTATATAGCAGGGGATAGCTATGGCTACACCTTC
>.|TRBJ1-2|TRBV18|.
CASSPLRADTNYGYTF
TGTGCCAGCTCACCACTGCGTGCCGATACTAACTATGGCTACACCTTC
>.|TRBJ1-3|TRBV5-1|.
CASSFGGLGRDYSGNTIYF
TGCGCCAGCAGCTTCGGGGGTCTCGGCAGGGACTACTCTGGAAACACCATATATTTT
>.|TRBJ1-5|TRBV4-1|.
CASSQVEWSGLSNQPQHF
TGCGCCAGCAGCCAAGTTGAGTGGTCAGGTCTTTCTAATCAGCCCCAGCATTTT
>.|TRBJ1-1|TRBV2|.
CASSVQKTEAFF
TGTGCCAGCAGTGTACAGAAGACTGAAGCTTTCTTT
>.|TRBJ1-1|TRBV27|.
CASTRSTEAFF
TGTGCCAGCACCCGATCTACTGAAGCTTTCTTT
>.|TRBJ2-1|TRBV7-3|TRBD2
CASSLLAGGLHNEQFF
TGTGCCAGCAGCTTGTTAGCGGGGGGTCTACACAATGAGCAGTTCTTC
>.|TRBJ2-1|TRBV5-1|.
CASSLAGGAYNEQFF
TGCGCCAGCAGCTTGGCCGGCGGCGCCTACAATGAGCAGTTCTTC
>.|TRBJ1-1|TRBV11-2|TRBD1
CASSPGGFWAGGSAFF
TGTGCCAGCAGCCCGGGCGGTTTTTGGGCAGGGGGCTCGGCTTTCTTT
>.|TRBJ1-2|TRBV30|.
CAWSVLSDLYGYTF
TGTGCCTGGAGTGTACTATCCGACCTCTATGGCTACACCTTC
>.|TRBJ2-3|TRBV27|.
CASSRSWPLEAQYF
TGTGCCAGCAGCCGCAGTTGGCCCCTTGAGGCGCAGTATTTT
>.|TRBJ1-1|TRBV30|.
CAWSGSGFTEAFF
TGTGCCTGGAGTGGATCCGGGTTCACTGAAGCTTTCTTT
>.|TRBJ2-7|TRBV27|.
CASSLLGPFSSYEQYF
TGTGCCAGCAGTTTATTAGGGCCTTTTAGCTCCTACGAGCAGTACTTC
>.|TRBJ1-4|TRBV9|.
CASSVGGSTNEKLFF
TGTGCCAGCAGCGTAGGGGGTTCTACTAATGAAAAACTGTTTTTT